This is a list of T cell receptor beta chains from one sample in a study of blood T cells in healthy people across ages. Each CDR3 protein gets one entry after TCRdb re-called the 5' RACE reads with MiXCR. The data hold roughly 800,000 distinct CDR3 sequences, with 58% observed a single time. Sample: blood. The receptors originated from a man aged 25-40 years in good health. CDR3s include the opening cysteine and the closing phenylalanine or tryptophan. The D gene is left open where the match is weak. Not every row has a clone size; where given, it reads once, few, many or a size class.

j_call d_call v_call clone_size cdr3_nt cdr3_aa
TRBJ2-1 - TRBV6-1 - TGTGCCAGCAGTGGACTAGACAATGAGCAGTTCTTC CASSGLDNEQFF
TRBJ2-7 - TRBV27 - TGTGCCAGCAGTGTAAGTTCAGGGCTGGACGAGCAGTACTTC CASSVSSGLDEQYF
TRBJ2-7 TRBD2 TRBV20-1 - TGCAGCCCCCGCGGACTAGCGGTCTCCTACGAGCAGTACTTC CSPRGLAVSYEQYF
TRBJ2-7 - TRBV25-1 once TGTGCCAGCAGCCCATCAACGGGGGTTCGCTACGAGCAGTACTTC CASSPSTGVRYEQYF
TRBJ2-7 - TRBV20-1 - TGCAGTGCTAGTGCGGGCTACGAGCAGTACTTC CSASAGYEQYF
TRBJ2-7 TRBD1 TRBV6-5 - TGTGCCAGCAGTTTAGGACAGGGATCAATCCACGAGCAGTACTTC CASSLGQGSIHEQYF
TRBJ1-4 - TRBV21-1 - TGTGCCAGCAGCAATGCTAGATTTAATGAAAAACTGTTTTTT CASSNARFNEKLFF
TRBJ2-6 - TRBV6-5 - TGTGCCAGCAGTTACGACCGCAGAAGCGTCCTGACTTTC CASSYDRRSVLTF
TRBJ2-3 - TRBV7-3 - TGTGCCAGCAGCTCGCAGAAAACAGATACGCAGTATTTT CASSSQKTDTQYF
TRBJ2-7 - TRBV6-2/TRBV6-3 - TGTGCCAGCAGCGACACGGGGGTCGAATACGAGCAGTACTTC CASSDTGVEYEQYF
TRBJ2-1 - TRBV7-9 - TGTGCCAGCAGCCAGCGGACGATCTCCTACAATGAGCAGTTCTTC CASSQRTISYNEQFF
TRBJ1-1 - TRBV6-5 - TGTGCCAGCAATCGAAAGAACACTGAAGCTTTCTTT CASNRKNTEAFF
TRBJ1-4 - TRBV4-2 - TGTGCCAGCAGCCAAGAAAGAGGGGCTAATGAAAAACTGTTTTTT CASSQERGANEKLFF
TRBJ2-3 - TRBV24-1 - TGTGCCACCGGTCCCAGGGTGGGGACAGATACGCAGTATTTT CATGPRVGTDTQYF
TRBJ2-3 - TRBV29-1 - TGCAGCGTCCGACCAACTGGTAGCACAGATACGCAGTATTTT CSVRPTGSTDTQYF
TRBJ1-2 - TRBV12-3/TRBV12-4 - TGTGCCAGCAGTTGGGGGAGCTACACCTTC CASSWGSYTF